The next 4 T cell receptor beta chains were all read from a single sample in a study of shared clonotypes between healthy human individuals (TCRdb year 2020). The library relied on the immunoSEQ multiplex PCR assay. Imported from immuneACCESS, the table was reduced by TCRdb to in-frame sequences with V and J called. These copies leave out some clones; in studies compared against another copy, an unresolved V gene accounts for under half, and the cause of the remainder is not known. A total of 1 million to 1.2 million clones appear in this sample, approximately 77% of them only once. Jointly, the top ten make up 0.89% of the sample. The sample comprised memory CD4+ T cells from PBMCs. Sample cell subset or site, as interpreted from the label and publication: CD45RA-negative fraction. All receptors derive from a man younger than 30 in good health. Some clones in this sample may be carry-over from other donors' samples.

This clone was detected a few times. The rearrangement joins TRBV10-3 to TRBJ2-1; D is ambiguous. CDR1 and CDR2 from the germline V gene are ENHRY and SYGVKD. The CDR3 runs 15 residues. V was clipped by 4 bases and J by 2 bases, with 12 bases between them. CDR3 bases: TGTGCCATCAGTGTAACCGAACTGACCTACAATGAGCAGTTCTTC. Protein sequence: CAISVTELTYNEQFF.

A few counts support this clone. The chain carries TRBV2 and TRBJ1-1, with 7 bases identical to TRBD1. This CDR3 region has 15 residues. The V gene end was trimmed by 5 bases and the J gene end by 1 base; junction bases not matched to a gene: 7. CDR1 is SNHLY and CDR2 is FYNNEI in the germline V gene. The CDR3 sequence: CASSQGGAANTEAFF. CDR3 sequence (DNA): TGTGCCAGCAGTCAGGGGGGGGCAGCGAACACTGAAGCTTTCTTT.

The gene calls are TRBV5-4 and TRBJ2-7; D perhaps matches TRBD2 (7 bases). Trimming took off 0 bases at V and 8 bases at J, with 21 bases between the two ends. Germline V gives CDR1 SGHNT, CDR2 YYREEE (reference sequence). This CDR3 comprises 16 residues. CDR3 nucleotide sequence: TGTGCCAGCAGCTTGGCCGGGGGGCAATCTCCTACCCAGCAGTACTTC. Amino acids: CASSLAGGQSPTQQYF.

The chain couples TRBV7-9 to TRBJ1-4; D remains unclear. This CDR3 comprises 15 residues. Trimming removed 5 bases at V and 4 bases at J, with 14 bases between. Germline V lookup: CDR1 SEHNR, CDR2 FQNEAQ (reference sequence). As DNA, the CDR3 is TGTGCCAGCAGCCCAACGGCAGGCCTTAATGAAAAACTGTTTTTT. It yields the protein CASSPTAGLNEKLFF.